One sample yielded the 7 T cell receptor beta chains listed below, sequenced in a study of tumor and adjacent non-tumor tissue in lung cancer. Three rounds of nested PCR, following a modified ARM-PCR protocol, produced the TCRbeta library. Each CDR3 protein gets one entry after TCRdb re-called the multiplex PCR reads with MiXCR. The sample consists of over 60,000 distinct CDR3 sequences, 73% of them appearing once. RNA was extracted from bulk tissue without any cell sorting. Sequences were obtained from lung tumor tissue. The receptors originated from a man in his sixties with non-small cell lung cancer.

Details on this clonotype: Compared with germline, one end of the junction differs, possibly owing to a read error. The genes are TRBV20-1 and TRBJ2-5; D perhaps matches TRBD2 (6 bases). The CDR3 is made up of 13 amino acids. Germline values: CDR1 DFQATT, CDR2 SNEGSKA (reference sequence). The CDR3, as DNA: TGCAGTGCTGGGGGGATAGGGGTGGAGACACAGTACTTC. The encoded protein is CSAGGIGVETQYF.

This clonotype is deemed medium-sized. This chain connects TRBV12-5 to TRBJ1-1; 10 positions agree with TRBD1. The CDR3 covers 19 residues. Germline V gives CDR1 LGHNT, CDR2 FRNRAP. J gave up 4 bases and V 1 base, and 15 bases lay outside the gene matches. Here the CDR3 reads CASGLERSGQGTPGTEAFF. The CDR3 coding sequence is TGTGCTAGTGGTTTGGAGAGGTCGGGACAGGGGACCCCGGGCACTGAAGCTTTCTTT. The full variable domain, completed using reference TRBV12-5 and TRBJ1-1, is DARVTQTPRHKVTEMGQEVTMRCQPILGHNTVFWYRQTMMQGLELLAYFRNRAPLDDSGMPKDRFSAEMPDATLATLKIQPSEPRDSAVYFCASGLERSGQGTPGTEAFFGQGTRLTVV.

The gene calls are TRBV29-1 and TRBJ2-4; D is tentatively TRBD1 or TRBD2 (5 bases each). Germline V lookup: CDR1 SQVTM, CDR2 ANQGSEA. V lost 6 bases, J lost 14 bases, and 38 bases lay in between. The CDR3 runs 18 residues. The CDR3 coding sequence is TGCAGCGTGGAAACACCGGGACCCCGGGCCGAAACCAAAAACAATAAGTACTTC. Its translation is CSVETPGPRAETKNNKYF.

Points on this clonotype: One end of the junction fails to match germline, which may point to a read error. This chain uses TRBV28 with TRBJ2-1; 8 bases fit TRBD2. This CDR3 is built from 19 residues. Germline V gives CDR1 MDHEN, CDR2 SYDVKM. For the CDR3, the DNA is TGTGCAAACAGTTTTGAAGGGACCGGATTAGCGGGAAGCTACAATAAGCAGTTCTTC. Protein product: CANSFEGTGLAGSYNKQFF. Combining the CDR3 with reference TRBV28 and TRBJ2-1 gives the whole variable domain DVKVTQSSRYLVKRTGEKVFLECVQDMDHENMFWYRQDPGLGLRLIYFSYDVKMKEKGDIPEGYSVSREKKERFSLILESASTNQTSMYLCANSFEGTGLAGSYNKQFFGPGTRLTVL.

CDR3 sequence (DNA): TGCAGTGCTAGAAAAGGACCAGCGGAAGGACGAGATCAGTACTTC. Translation gives CSARKGPAEGRDQYF. The J gene is TRBJ2-7, the V gene TRBV20-1; D perhaps matches TRBD2 (5 bases). The CDR3 covers 15 residues. CDR1 DFQATT and CDR2 SNEGSKA come from the germline V gene (reference sequence). V dropped 2 bases and J dropped 10 bases, with 24 bases sitting between them.

V gene TRBV2 combines with J gene TRBJ2-3, with a possible D match to TRBD1 (6 bases). Germline-derived CDR1 and CDR2 are SNHLY and FYNNEI. With 7 bases removed from V and 2 bases from J, the gap between germline ends came to 10 bases. The CDR3 loop spans 13 amino acids. CDR3 coding DNA: TGTGCCAGCACGAGGGGGAACACAGATACGCAGTATTTT. It codes for CASTRGNTDTQYF.

In its sample, this clonotype was seen a few times. A read error may produce the germline difference seen at one junction end. The chain links TRBV11-3 to TRBJ2-2; possibly TRBD1 or TRBD2 for D (5 bases each). The CDR3 loop spans 13 amino acids. Germline assignment: CDR1 SGHNT and CDR2 YENEEA. The chain's CDR3 is CESRLDLRGEMFF. In DNA, the CDR3 is TGTGAAAGCAGATTAGATTTGAGAGGGGAGATGTTTTTT.